The 12 T cell receptor beta chains presented below share a single source sample, sequenced in a study of shared clonotypes between healthy human individuals. Terminally differentiated effector memory CD45RA+ cells were excluded by CCR7 positive selection of CD45RO-negative cells. Assay: immunoSEQ multiplex PCR; the TCRdb copy retains only in-frame clones and omits some. This table holds hundreds of thousands of clones, approximately 95% found once. The sample consisted of naive CD8+ T cells sorted from blood. Source of these receptors: a woman aged 25 to 39 in good health.

This chain uses TRBV6-6 with TRBJ1-2; D unclear. The germline V gene has CDR1 MNHNY and CDR2 SVGAGI (reference sequence). The V end was cut by 2 bases, the J end by 8 bases, with 12 bases between. This CDR3 contains 13 residues. CDR3 region: CASSYGAGAGYTF. CDR3 in DNA: TGTGCCAGCAGTTACGGAGCAGGAGCGGGCTACACCTTC.

The chain carries TRBV9 and TRBJ2-6; D remains ambiguous. The CDR3 runs 13 residues. V lost 4 bases and J lost 4, with 6 bases in between. Germline CDR1 and CDR2: SGDLS and YYNGEE. The CDR3 here is CASSIPGANVLTF. In DNA, the CDR3 is TGTGCCAGCAGCATTCCCGGGGCCAACGTCCTGACTTTC.

The chain employs TRBV7-9 and TRBJ2-4; 8 bases agree with TRBD2. J was trimmed by 8 bases and V by 6 bases; bases with no gene match: 12. CDR3 length equals 15 residues. Germline CDR1 and CDR2: SEHNR and FQNEAQ (reference sequence). The CDR3 spells CASSLATGGWYIQYF. The DNA for the CDR3 is TGTGCCAGCAGTCTAGCAACGGGAGGGTGGTACATTCAGTACTTC.

In the case of this clone: The germline gene is not matched at one end of the junction; a read error may be the cause. The chain carries TRBV7-6 and TRBJ2-2, with D perhaps TRBD1 (6 bases). Germline V lookup: CDR1 SGHVS, CDR2 FNYEAQ. The CDR3 has 13 residues. CDR3 protein: CTSSTHRAGELFF. The CDR3, as DNA: TGTACCAGCAGCACGCACAGGGCCGGGGAGCTGTTTTTT.

On this clone: Other DNA sequences from this sample encode an identical CDR3 as well. The chain links TRBV28 to TRBJ1-5, with D possibly matching TRBD1 (5 bases). The CDR3 runs to 14 residues. V gave up 5 bases and J gave up 5 bases, with 13 bases separating them. Germline assignment: CDR1 MDHEN and CDR2 SYDVKM. CDR3 protein: CASSPGTGHQPQHF. CDR3 in DNA: TGTGCCAGCAGTCCAGGGACGGGCCATCAGCCCCAGCATTTT.

The gene calls are TRBV7-9 and TRBJ1-1; D is unclear. Per the germline V gene, CDR1 is SEHNR and CDR2 is FQNEAQ (reference sequence). V lost 4 bases to trimming and J lost 3 bases, with 9 bases between them. The CDR3 is 13 residues long. This CDR3 is CASSSNEDTEAFF. The CDR3 bases are TGTGCCAGCAGCTCGAATGAGGACACTGAAGCTTTCTTT.

CDR3 bases: TGCGCCAGCAGCTCCGGGACAGCCTCCTACGAGCAGTACTTC. Amino acid sequence: CASSSGTASYEQYF. The V gene is TRBV4-1, the J gene TRBJ2-7, with 7 nucleotides matching TRBD1. This CDR3 has 14 residues. Losses at the gene ends were 5 bases for V and 0 bases for J; bases not matched to a gene: 4. CDR1 MGHRA and CDR2 YSYEKL come from the germline V gene.

This chain links TRBV19 with TRBJ2-2, with 8 positions matching TRBD2. Per the germline V gene, CDR1 is LNHDA and CDR2 is SQIVND (reference sequence). After removal of 2 bases from V and 4 bases from J, the junction contained 3 bases not matched to a gene. This CDR3 contains 15 residues. The DNA of the CDR3 is TGTGCCAGTAGTATAAGGCGGGAGGTCACCGGGGAGCTGTTTTTT. It encodes CASSIRREVTGELFF.

This clone was detected once. The rearrangement links TRBV15 to TRBJ2-1, with 8 positions matching TRBD1. Trimming took 6 bases from V and 16 from J; bases not matched to a gene: 14. Germline V CDR1 and CDR2: LNHNV, YYDKDF (reference sequence). This CDR3 region has 13 residues. Written as DNA, the CDR3 is TGTGCCACCAGTTCCAGCCAGGGGGCCCCGTCCTTCTTC. This gives the protein CATSSSQGAPSFF.

V usage is TRBV27 and J usage is TRBJ1-4, with 9 bases identical to TRBD1. Germline values: CDR1 MNHEY, CDR2 SMNVEV (reference sequence). Losses at the gene ends were 7 bases for V and 5 bases for J; bases not matched to a gene: 5. CDR3 size: 14 residues. CDR3 sequence: CASKRTGANEKLFF. The DNA for the CDR3 is TGTGCCAGCAAAAGGACAGGGGCGAATGAAAAACTGTTTTTT.

The rearrangement links TRBV19 to TRBJ1-1, with 12 bases matching TRBD1. The CDR3 runs to 14 residues. The V segment lost 6 bases and the J segment 5 bases; nucleotides outside the gene matches: 4. In germline, CDR1 is LNHDA, CDR2 SQIVND (reference sequence). The CDR3 DNA is TGTGCCAGTAGCCTGGGACAGGGGGCGACTGAAGCTTTCTTT. It is translated as CASSLGQGATEAFF. The complete variable domain, with remaining parts taken from reference TRBV19 and TRBJ1-1, reads DGGITQSPKYLFRKEGQNVTLSCEQNLNHDAMYWYRQDPGQGLRLIYYSQIVNDFQKGDIAEGYSVSREKKESFPLTVTSAQKNPTAFYLCASSLGQGATEAFFGQGTRLTVV.

This chain links TRBV5-6 with TRBJ2-1, with 13 bases identical to TRBD2. The CDR3 has 14 amino acids. J was trimmed by 10 bases and V by 4 bases; bases with no gene match: 5. Germline lookup yields CDR1 SGHDT and CDR2 YYEEEE. The CDR3 nucleotides read TGTGCCAGCAGCCAGGGACTAGCGGGGTTCGAGCAGTTCTTC. Its protein is CASSQGLAGFEQFF.